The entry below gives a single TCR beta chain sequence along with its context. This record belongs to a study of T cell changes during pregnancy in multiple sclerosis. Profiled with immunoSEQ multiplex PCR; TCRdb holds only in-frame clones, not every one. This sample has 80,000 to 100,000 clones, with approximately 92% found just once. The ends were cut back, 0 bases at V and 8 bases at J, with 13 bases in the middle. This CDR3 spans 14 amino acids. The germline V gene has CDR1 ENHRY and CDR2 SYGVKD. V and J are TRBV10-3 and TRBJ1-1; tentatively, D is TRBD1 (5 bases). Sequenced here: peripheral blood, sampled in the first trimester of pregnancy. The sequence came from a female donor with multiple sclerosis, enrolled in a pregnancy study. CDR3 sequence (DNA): TGTGCCATCAGTGAGTCGGGTCTCGGGGGGGAAGCTTTCTTT. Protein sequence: CAISESGLGGEAFF.